The TCR beta chain under discussion was sequenced for a study of T-cell memory formation after mild COVID-19 (dated by TCRdb to the early 2020s). Context from the whole study: Most TCR sequence clusters were specific to one of the two donors. Longitudinal TCRalpha and TCRbeta repertoire sequencing tracked T-cell clones expanding and contracting after mild COVID-19 in a couple of donors. Two young, previously healthy adult volunteers, one female and one male, were included in the cohort. Overall study outcomes, separate from this receptor: Some responding clones were detected in pre-infection memory, which suggested that pre-existing cross-reactive memory T cells had joined the SARS-CoV-2 response. The study included only a couple of mild cases, and larger cohorts that include severe cases with pre-infection samples were judged to be necessary. SARS-CoV-2 specificity of the second-wave clones peaking on day 37 was not confirmed. Contracting CD4+ clones turned up mainly in the CM and EM memory subsets, whereas EMRA was where CD8+ clones were enriched. Clones that contracted from day 15 to 85 showed balanced CD4/CD8 phenotypes, whereas a second wave of clones that expanded from day 15 to 37 leaned towards CD4+.

PBMCs were isolated by Ficoll-Paque density gradient centrifugation. The CDR3 runs 13 amino acids, cysteine and phenylalanine included. This entry keeps only the CDR3 DNA: 39 bases, framed from base 1. Between the V and J ends, shortened by 0 bases and 0 bases respectively, the junction contains 3 bases. CDR1 SGHRS and CDR2 YFSETQ were looked up in the germline V gene. TCRdb lists the instrument as Illumina NovaSeq 6000. TCRalpha and TCRbeta cDNA libraries were constructed by 5'RACE with constant-segment primers, with sample barcodes and unique molecular identifiers being introduced. Trizol reagent was used to extract RNA from every sample. Amplification of the libraries took two PCR steps, and the second step added a second sample barcode plus Illumina TruSeq adapters. Sequencing of libraries was performed on an Illumina NovaSeq with 2 x 150 bp paired-end reads. Per the source publication's procedure: Reads were demultiplexed and collapsed into UMI-guided consensus sequences with migec v1.2.7. Using mixcr v2.1.11, the UMI consensuses were aligned to TRA and TRB V and J templates and assembled into clonotypes. Clonotypes were classified as expanded or contracted when called significant by both edgeR and NoisET, with noise models trained on biological replicates. For edgeR calls, the cutoffs were a false discovery rate-adjusted p below 0.01 and a log2 fold-change threshold of 1. As an exploratory analysis of dynamics, PCA with hierarchical clustering was applied to max-normalized trajectories of the 1000 most abundant clonotypes. Each responding clone was given a CD4 or CD8 phenotype based on the CD4+ and CD8+ repertoires, which had been sequenced separately. TCRdb cleaned the public reads at Q25 with fastp, built clones with MiXCR and kept in-frame beta chains. Rows with a matching CDR3 protein are joined into one entry that keeps the most common DNA and genes. In this record, the V and J calls reflect TCRdb's handling and not the investigators' own analysis. The sample table records roughly 450,000 distinct CDR3 sequences; 15% to 20% of these occur just once. The top ten hold around an eighth of the sample.

For this clonotype: The specificity of this receptor is unknown. Base qualities are not recorded, but no much larger clone differs from it by a single base.

Sequences were obtained from PBMCs or a T cell subset sorted from them (not recorded which). This receptor was identified in an adult woman who had mild COVID-19 (a few samples of this study predate the infection). The sample titles of this study are shuffled in the database, so cell type and time point are left out; the donor was told from shared clones. The chain was built from TRBV5-1 and TRBJ2-5, with the D gene not clear enough to name. The bases read TGCGCCAGCAGCTTGGGTAACCAAGAGACCCAGTACTTC. It translates as CASSLGNQETQYF.